These T cell receptor beta chains were read from a single sample in a study of blood T cells in healthy people across ages. From the 5' RACE reads, TCRdb called clonotypes with MiXCR, one entry per CDR3 protein. The sample contains some 1.5 million distinct CDR3 sequences, roughly 27% of which appear only once. The sequencing sample was made of blood. Every receptor here comes from a woman in her twenties or thirties in good health. Both conserved end residues are trimmed from each CDR3.

CDR3,V,length,J
ARVEGEETQY,TRBV18,10,TRBJ2-5
ATSREADSYEQY,TRBV15,12,TRBJ2-7
ASSQLAFVTDTQY,TRBV7-2,13,TRBJ2-3
ASSSGQAGDTQY,TRBV4-1,12,TRBJ2-3
ASGSGSGANVLT,TRBV7-2,12,TRBJ2-6
SVAGTAAEAF,TRBV29-1,10,TRBJ1-1
ASATEGSSYEQY,TRBV6-6,12,TRBJ2-7
ASSLLGTSATDTQY,TRBV11-2,14,TRBJ2-3
AISDGTADEF,TRBV10-3,10,TRBJ2-1
ASSPREGHETQY,TRBV18,12,TRBJ2-5
SATAGTRILEETQY,TRBV20-1,14,TRBJ2-5
ASSLLGQDPNEQF,TRBV27,13,TRBJ2-1
ASGPKTRLDEQF,TRBV6-1,12,TRBJ2-1
ATSRDRSYNEQF,TRBV15,12,TRBJ2-1
ASSMGGGANYGYT,TRBV12-3/TRBV12-4,13,TRBJ1-2
STEVGRNEQF,TRBV29-1,10,TRBJ2-1
ASRDTGPPSTDTQY,TRBV6-5,14,TRBJ2-3
NASQGLASSSGANVLT,TRBV20-1,16,TRBJ2-6
SARDPASEQY,TRBV20-1,10,TRBJ2-7
SARPAGGAYEQY,TRBV20-1,12,TRBJ2-7
SATRTGPYEQY,TRBV20-1,11,TRBJ2-7
ASSFLGQADLETQY,TRBV5-6,14,TRBJ2-5
ACQAAGPYGQY,TRBV30,11,TRBJ2-5
ASSPGSSHEQY,TRBV7-9,11,TRBJ2-7
ASSYRDAYI,TRBV6-2/TRBV6-3,9,TRBJ1-2
SVEPSGTGGLQY,TRBV29-1,12,TRBJ2-4
ASSYAARHGSPLH,TRBV6-5,13,TRBJ1-6